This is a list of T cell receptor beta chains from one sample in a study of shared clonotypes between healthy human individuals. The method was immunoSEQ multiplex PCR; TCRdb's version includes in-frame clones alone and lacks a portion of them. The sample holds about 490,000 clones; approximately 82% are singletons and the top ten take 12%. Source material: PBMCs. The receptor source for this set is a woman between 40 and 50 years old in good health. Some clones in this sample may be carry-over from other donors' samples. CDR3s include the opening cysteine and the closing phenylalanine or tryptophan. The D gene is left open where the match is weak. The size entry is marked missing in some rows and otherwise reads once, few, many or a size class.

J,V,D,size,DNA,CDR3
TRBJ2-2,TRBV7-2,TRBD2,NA,TGTGCCAGCAGCTTGGCGAGCGGGGAAACCGGGGAGCTGTTTTTT,CASSLASGETGELFF
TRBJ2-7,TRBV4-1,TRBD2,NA,TGCGCCAGCAGCCCACTCAGGACTAGCGGGAGGGACAGCTCCTACGAGCAGTACTTC,CASSPLRTSGRDSSYEQYF
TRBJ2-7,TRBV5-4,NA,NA,TGTGCCAGCAGCTTGGCACAGGGAGCCCCCTACGAGCAGTACTTC,CASSLAQGAPYEQYF
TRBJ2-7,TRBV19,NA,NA,TGTGCCAGTAGTCCAAGGAGGGGGCCGTCTGAGCAGTACTTC,CASSPRRGPSEQYF
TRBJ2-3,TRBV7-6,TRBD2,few,TGTGCCAGCAGCTTAGAGGGTAGCGGGAGTTCTCGCACAGATACGCAGTATTTT,CASSLEGSGSSRTDTQYF
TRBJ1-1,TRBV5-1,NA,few,TGCGCCAGCAGCTACAGGGTTAACACTGAAGCTTTCTTT,CASSYRVNTEAFF
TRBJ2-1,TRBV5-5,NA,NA,TGTGCCAGCAGCGTATCCGACTTGAGCTGGCACAATGAGCAGTTCTTC,CASSVSDLSWHNEQFF
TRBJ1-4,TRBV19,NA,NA,TGTGCCAGTAGAAGAGGACTGGGGGGCGAAAAACTGTTTTTT,CASRRGLGGEKLFF
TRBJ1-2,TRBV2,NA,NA,TGTGCCAGCAGGAATTCCTACTCAGGGGATGGCTACACCTTC,CASRNSYSGDGYTF
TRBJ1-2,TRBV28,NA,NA,TGTGCCAGCAGTTCCCCCTCAGCCCACTCCTCGCTTGGCTACACCTTC,CASSSPSAHSSLGYTF
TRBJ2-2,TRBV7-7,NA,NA,TGTGCCAGCAGCTTAGGGCAGGGGAACACCGGGGAGCTGTTTTTT,CASSLGQGNTGELFF
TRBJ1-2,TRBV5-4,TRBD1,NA,TGTGCCAGCAGAGAAGGGACAGACGAGCATGGCTACACCTTC,CASREGTDEHGYTF
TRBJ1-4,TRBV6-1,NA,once,TGTGCCAGCAGTGTAGAACCTGCAACTAATGAAAAACTGTTTTTT,CASSVEPATNEKLFF
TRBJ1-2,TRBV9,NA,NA,TGTGCCAGCACCCGGGAGGGCCAGGCGTATGGCTACACCTTC,CASTREGQAYGYTF
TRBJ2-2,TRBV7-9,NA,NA,TGTGCCAGCAGCTTAGGGACGTTAGGGAACACCGGGGAGCTGTTTTTT,CASSLGTLGNTGELFF
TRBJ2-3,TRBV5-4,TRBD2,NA,TGTGCCAGCAGCTTTAGCGGGAGAACAGATACGCAGTATTTT,CASSFSGRTDTQYF
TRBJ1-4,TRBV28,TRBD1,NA,TGTGCCAGCAGTGGACAGGGGGCGCATGAAAAACTGTTTTTT,CASSGQGAHEKLFF
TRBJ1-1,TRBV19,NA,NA,TGTGCCAGTAGTCCAGGCAGATACACTGAAGCTTTCTTT,CASSPGRYTEAFF
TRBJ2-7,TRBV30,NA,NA,TGTGCCCGGAGTAGGAGGGGGGACGAGCAGTACTTC,CARSRRGDEQYF
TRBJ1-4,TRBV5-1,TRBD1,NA,TGCGCCAGCAGCCTTGACAGGGGCGGTGAAAAACTGTTTTTT,CASSLDRGGEKLFF
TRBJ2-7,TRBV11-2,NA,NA,TGTGCCAGCAGCCCCGTCAATCCATACGAGCAGTACTTC,CASSPVNPYEQYF
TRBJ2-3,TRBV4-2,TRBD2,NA,TGTGCCAGCAGCCAACAGCAGGGCGGGAGCTCGAGCACAGATACGCAGTATTTT,CASSQQQGGSSSTDTQYF
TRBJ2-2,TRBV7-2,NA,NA,TGTGCCAGCAGCCCTCGACTAGGGAACACCGGGGAGCTGTTTTTT,CASSPRLGNTGELFF
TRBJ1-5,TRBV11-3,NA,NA,TGTGCCAGCAGCTTAGTCTTGGGGGGGAATAACCAGCCCCAGCATTTT,CASSLVLGGNNQPQHF
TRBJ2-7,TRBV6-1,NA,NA,TGTGCCAGCAGTGAAAATAGAGGTGCGTGGTACGAGCAGTACTTC,CASSENRGAWYEQYF
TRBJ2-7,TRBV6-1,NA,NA,TGTGCCAGCAGTGCCTTCGACAGTTCCTACGAGCAGTACTTC,CASSAFDSSYEQYF
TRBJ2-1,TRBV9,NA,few,TGTGCCAGCAGCGTAGCCGGGCTCTCTGAGCAGTTCTTC,CASSVAGLSEQFF
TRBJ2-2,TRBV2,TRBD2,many,TGTGCCAGCAGTGGACTAGCGGGACCCACCGGGGAGCTGTTTTTT,CASSGLAGPTGELFF
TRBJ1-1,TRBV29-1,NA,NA,TGCAGCGTTGAGTGGAAACTGAACACTGAAGCTTTCTTT,CSVEWKLNTEAFF
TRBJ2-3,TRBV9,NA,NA,TGTGCCAGCAGCGTATCGGGCCTAGATACGCAGTATTTT,CASSVSGLDTQYF
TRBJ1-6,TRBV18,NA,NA,TGTGCCAGCTCACCAAGGACAGCTAATGACTCACCCCTCCACTTT,CASSPRTANDSPLHF
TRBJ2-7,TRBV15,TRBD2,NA,TGTGCCACCAGCAGGGGACTAGCGGAGACCTCCTACGAGCAGTACTTC,CATSRGLAETSYEQYF
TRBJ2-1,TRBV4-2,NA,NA,TGTGCCAGCAGCCCAGAGGGGCGCGGGGCTCTAAATGAGCAGTTCTTC,CASSPEGRGALNEQFF
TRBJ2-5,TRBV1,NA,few,TGCACCAGCAGCCAGCCGGGACTAGAGGGGTACCAAGAGACCCAGTACTTC,CTSSQPGLEGYQETQYF
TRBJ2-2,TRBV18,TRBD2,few,TGTGCCAGCTCACCCGTGCGGGAGTCGAACACCGGGGAGCTGTTTTTT,CASSPVRESNTGELFF
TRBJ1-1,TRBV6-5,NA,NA,TGTGCCAGCAGCAAACGGACGGTGAACACTGAAGCTTTCTTT,CASSKRTVNTEAFF
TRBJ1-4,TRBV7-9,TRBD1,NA,TGTGCCAGCAGCTTTGCGCGGACAGGGAGTGAAAAACTGTTTTTT,CASSFARTGSEKLFF
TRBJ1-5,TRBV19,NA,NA,TGTGCCAGTAGTATAGATTTTGGCAATCAGCCCCAGCATTTT,CASSIDFGNQPQHF
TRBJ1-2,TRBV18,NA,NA,TGTGCCAGCTCACCGTGGACAGAAGTGGGCTACACCTTC,CASSPWTEVGYTF
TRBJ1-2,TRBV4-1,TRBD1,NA,TGCGCCAGCAGCCAAGACCCGGGACAGGGGCACGGCTACACCTTC,CASSQDPGQGHGYTF
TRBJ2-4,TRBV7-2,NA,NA,TGTGCCAGCAGCTTACCAGGACAGTATCCGTACTTC,CASSLPGQYPYF
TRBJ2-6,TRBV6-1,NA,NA,TGTGCCAGCAGCTCAGGCGGGGCTGGGGCCAACGTCCTGACTTTC,CASSSGGAGANVLTF
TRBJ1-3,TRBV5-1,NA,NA,TGCGCCAGCAGCTTGGCAGGAGCAGGGCGCGGAAACACCATATATTTT,CASSLAGAGRGNTIYF